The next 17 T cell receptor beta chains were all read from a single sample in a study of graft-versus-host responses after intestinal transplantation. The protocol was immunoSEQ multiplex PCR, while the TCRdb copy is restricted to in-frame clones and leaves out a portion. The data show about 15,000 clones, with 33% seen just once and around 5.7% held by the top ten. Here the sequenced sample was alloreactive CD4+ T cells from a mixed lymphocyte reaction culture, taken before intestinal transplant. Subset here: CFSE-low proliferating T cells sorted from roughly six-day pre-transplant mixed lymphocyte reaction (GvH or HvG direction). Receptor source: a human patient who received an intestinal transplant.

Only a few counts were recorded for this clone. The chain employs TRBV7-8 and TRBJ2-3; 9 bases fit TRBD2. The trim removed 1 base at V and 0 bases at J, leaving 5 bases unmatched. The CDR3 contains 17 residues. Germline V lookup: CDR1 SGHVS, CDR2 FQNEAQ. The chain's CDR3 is CASSLGASGESTDTQYF. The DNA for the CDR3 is TGTGCCAGCAGCTTAGGAGCTAGCGGGGAAAGCACAGATACGCAGTATTTT. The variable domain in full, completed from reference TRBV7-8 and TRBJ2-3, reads GAGVSQSPRYKVAKRGQDVALRCDPISGHVSLFWYQQALGQGPEFLTYFQNEAQLDKSGLPSDRFFAERPEGSVSTLKIQRTQQEDSAVYLCASSLGASGESTDTQYFGPGTRLTVL.

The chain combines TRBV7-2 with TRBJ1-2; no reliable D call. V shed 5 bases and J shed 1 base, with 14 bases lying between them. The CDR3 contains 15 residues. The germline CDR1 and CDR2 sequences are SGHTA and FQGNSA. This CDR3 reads CASSPRSSDNYGYTF. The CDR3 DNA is TGTGCCAGCAGCCCCAGGTCGTCAGATAACTATGGCTACACCTTC.

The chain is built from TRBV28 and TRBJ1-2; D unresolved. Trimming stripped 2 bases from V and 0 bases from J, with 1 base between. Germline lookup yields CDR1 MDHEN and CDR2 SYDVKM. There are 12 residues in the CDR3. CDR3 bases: TGTGCCAGCAGTTTACCTAACTATGGCTACACCTTC. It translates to CASSLPNYGYTF.

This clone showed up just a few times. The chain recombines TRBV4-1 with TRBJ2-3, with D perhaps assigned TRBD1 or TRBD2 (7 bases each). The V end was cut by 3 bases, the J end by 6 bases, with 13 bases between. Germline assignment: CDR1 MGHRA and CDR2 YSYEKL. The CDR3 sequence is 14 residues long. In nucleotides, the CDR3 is TGCGCCAGCAGCCAGGGAGGGGGCAGGGATACGCAGTATTTT. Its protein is CASSQGGGRDTQYF.

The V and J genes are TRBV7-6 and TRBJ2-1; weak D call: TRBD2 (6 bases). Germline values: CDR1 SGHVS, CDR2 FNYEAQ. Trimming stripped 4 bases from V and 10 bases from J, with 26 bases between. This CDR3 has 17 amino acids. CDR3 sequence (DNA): TGTGCCAGCAGCTCTAGGGGACTCGGGAGCTCCTCGGGCGAGCAGTTCTTC. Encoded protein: CASSSRGLGSSSGEQFF.

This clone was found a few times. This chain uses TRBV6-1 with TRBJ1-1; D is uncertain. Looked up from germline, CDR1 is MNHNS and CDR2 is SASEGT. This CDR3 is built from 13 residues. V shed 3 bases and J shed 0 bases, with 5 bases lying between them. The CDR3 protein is CASSDGLNTEAFF. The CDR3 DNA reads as TGTGCCAGCAGTGACGGGCTGAACACTGAAGCTTTCTTT.

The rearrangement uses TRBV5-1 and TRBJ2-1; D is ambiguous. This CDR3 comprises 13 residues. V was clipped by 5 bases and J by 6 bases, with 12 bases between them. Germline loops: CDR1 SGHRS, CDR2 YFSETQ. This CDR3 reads CASRQEPLNEQFF. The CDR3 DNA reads TGCGCCAGCAGACAAGAACCCCTCAATGAGCAGTTCTTC. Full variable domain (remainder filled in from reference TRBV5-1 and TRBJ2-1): KAGVTQTPRYLIKTRGQQVTLSCSPISGHRSVSWYQQTPGQGLQFLFEYFSETQRNKGNFPGRFSGRQFSNSRSEMNVSTLELGDSALYLCASRQEPLNEQFFGPGTRLTVL.

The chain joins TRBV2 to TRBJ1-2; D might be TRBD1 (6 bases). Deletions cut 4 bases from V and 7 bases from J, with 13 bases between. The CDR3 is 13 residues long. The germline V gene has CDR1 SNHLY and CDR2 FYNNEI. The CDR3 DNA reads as TGTGCCAGCAGTGGACGGGGGCCGGGTGGCTACACCTTC. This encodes CASSGRGPGGYTF.

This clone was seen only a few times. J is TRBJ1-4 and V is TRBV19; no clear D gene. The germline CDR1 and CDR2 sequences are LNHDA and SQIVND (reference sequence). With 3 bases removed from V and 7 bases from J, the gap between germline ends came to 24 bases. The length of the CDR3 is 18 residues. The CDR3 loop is CASSISGNHRTFGEKLFF. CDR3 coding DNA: TGTGCCAGTAGTATTTCGGGAAACCACCGCACGTTTGGTGAAAAACTGTTTTTT.

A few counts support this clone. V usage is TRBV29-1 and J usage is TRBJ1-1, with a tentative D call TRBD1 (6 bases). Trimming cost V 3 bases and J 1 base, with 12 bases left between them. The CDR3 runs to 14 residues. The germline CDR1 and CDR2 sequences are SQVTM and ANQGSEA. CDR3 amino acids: CSVDTGLRNTEAFF. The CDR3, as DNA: TGCAGCGTTGATACAGGGTTGAGGAACACTGAAGCTTTCTTT.

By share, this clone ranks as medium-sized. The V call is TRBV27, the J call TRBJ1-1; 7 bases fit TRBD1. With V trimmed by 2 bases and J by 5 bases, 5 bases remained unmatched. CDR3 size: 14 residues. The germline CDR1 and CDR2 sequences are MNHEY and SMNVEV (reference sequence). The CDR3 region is CASSLNRGWTEAFF. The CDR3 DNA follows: TGTGCCAGCAGTTTAAACAGGGGTTGGACTGAAGCTTTCTTT.

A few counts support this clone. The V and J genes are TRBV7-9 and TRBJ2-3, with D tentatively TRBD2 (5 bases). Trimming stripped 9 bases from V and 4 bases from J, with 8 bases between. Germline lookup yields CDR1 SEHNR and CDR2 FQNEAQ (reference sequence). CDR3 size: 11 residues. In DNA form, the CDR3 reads TGTGCCAGTGAGGGCGCAGATACGCAGTATTTT. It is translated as CASEGADTQYF.

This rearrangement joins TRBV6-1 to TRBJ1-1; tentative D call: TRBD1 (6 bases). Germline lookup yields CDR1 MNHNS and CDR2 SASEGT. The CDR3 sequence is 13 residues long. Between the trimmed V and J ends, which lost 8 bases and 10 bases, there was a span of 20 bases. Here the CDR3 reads CASLSPGGWSAFF. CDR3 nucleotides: TGTGCCAGCCTATCCCCGGGGGGCTGGTCAGCTTTCTTT.

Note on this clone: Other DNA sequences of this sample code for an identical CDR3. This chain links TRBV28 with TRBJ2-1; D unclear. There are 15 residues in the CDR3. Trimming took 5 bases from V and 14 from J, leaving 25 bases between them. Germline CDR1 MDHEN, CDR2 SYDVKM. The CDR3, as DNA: TGTGCCAGCAGTCAGCCTTCTAGTGGCCAGGTGTCTAAGTTCTTC. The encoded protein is CASSQPSSGQVSKFF.

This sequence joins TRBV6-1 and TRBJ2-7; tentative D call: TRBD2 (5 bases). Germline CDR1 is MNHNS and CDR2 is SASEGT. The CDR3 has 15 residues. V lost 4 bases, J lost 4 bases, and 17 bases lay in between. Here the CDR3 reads CASSATGKTGYEQYF. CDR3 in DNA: TGTGCCAGCAGTGCAACCGGCAAGACGGGATACGAGCAGTACTTC.

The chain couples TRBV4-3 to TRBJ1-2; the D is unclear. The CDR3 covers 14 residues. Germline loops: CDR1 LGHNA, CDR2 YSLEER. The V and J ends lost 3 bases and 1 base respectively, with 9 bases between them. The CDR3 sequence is CASSQVAGNYGYTF. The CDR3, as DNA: TGCGCCAGCAGCCAGGTAGCAGGTAACTATGGCTACACCTTC.

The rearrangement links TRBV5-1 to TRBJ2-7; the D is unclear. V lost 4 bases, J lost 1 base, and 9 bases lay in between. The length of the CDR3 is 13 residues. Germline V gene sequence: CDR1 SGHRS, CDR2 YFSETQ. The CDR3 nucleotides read TGCGCCAGCAGCCCACTGTTGTCCTACGAGCAGTACTTC. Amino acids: CASSPLLSYEQYF.